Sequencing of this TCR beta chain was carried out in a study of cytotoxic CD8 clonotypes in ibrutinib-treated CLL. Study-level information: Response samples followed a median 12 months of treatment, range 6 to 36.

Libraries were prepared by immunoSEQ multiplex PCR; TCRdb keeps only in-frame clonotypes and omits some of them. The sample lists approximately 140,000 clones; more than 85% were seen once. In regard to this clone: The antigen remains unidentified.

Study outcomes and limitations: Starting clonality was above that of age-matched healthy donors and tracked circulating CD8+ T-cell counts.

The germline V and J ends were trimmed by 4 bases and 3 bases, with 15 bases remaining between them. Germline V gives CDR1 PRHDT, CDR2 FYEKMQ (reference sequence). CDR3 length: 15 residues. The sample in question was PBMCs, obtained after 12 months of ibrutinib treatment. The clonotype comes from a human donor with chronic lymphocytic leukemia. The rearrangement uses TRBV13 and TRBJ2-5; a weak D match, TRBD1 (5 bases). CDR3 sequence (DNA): TGTGCCAGCAGCTACCCCCAGCAGGGAAAAGAGACCCAGTACTTC. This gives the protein CASSYPQQGKETQYF.